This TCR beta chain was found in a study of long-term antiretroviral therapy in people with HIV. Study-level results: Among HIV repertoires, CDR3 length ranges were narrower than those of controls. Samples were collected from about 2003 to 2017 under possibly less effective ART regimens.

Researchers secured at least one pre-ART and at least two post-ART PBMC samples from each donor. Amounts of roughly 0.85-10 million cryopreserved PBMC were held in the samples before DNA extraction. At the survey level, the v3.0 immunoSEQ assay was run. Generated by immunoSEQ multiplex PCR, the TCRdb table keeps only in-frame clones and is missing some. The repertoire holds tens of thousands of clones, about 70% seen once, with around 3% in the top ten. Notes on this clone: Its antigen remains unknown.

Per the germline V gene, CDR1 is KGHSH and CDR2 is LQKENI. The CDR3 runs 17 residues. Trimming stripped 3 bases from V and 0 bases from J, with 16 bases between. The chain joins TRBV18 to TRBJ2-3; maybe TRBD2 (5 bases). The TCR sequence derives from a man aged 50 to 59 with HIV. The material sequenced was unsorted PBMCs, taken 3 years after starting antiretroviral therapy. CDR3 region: CASSPHGNLDSTDTQYF. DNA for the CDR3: TGTGCCAGCTCACCCCACGGGAATTTGGACAGCACAGATACGCAGTATTTT.